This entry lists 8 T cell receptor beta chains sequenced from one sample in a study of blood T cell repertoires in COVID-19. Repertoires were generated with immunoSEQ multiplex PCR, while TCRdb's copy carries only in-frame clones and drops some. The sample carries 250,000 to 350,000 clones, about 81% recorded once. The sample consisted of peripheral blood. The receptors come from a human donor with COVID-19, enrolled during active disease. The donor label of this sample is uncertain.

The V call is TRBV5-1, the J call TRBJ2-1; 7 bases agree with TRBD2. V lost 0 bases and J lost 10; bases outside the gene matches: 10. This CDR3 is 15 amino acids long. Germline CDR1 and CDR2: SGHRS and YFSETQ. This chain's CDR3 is CASSLASGPLGEQFF. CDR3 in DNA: TGCGCCAGCAGCTTGGCTAGCGGCCCCTTGGGGGAGCAGTTCTTC.

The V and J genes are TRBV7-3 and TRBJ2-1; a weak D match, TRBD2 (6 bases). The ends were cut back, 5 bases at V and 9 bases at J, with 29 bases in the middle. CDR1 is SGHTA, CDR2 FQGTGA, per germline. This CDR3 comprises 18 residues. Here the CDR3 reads CASSPDFLSGGKRGEQFF. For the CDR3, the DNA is TGTGCCAGCAGCCCAGACTTCCTTAGCGGAGGTAAGCGTGGTGAGCAGTTCTTC.

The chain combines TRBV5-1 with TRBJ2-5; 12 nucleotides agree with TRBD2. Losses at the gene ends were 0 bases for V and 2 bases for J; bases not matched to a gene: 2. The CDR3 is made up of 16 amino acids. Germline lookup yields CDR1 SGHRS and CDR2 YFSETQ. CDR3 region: CASSLALAGGQETQYF. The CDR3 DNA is TGCGCCAGCAGCTTGGCTCTAGCGGGAGGGCAAGAGACCCAGTACTTC.

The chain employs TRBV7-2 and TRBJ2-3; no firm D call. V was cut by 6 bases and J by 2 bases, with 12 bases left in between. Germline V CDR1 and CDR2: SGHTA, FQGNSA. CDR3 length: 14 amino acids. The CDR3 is CASREQPNTDTQYF. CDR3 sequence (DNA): TGTGCCAGCAGGGAGCAGCCAAACACAGATACGCAGTATTTT.

This CDR3 reads CASSPSRTGGGSTEAFF. CDR3 nucleotides: TGTGCCAGCTCACCATCGCGGACAGGGGGCGGGTCCACTGAAGCTTTCTTT. The chain has TRBV18 and TRBJ1-1, with TRBD1 identical over 11 bases. Germline V CDR1 and CDR2: KGHSH, LQKENI. The CDR3 totals 17 residues. Trimming at V came to 2 bases and at J to 4 bases, leaving 9 bases not matched to a gene.

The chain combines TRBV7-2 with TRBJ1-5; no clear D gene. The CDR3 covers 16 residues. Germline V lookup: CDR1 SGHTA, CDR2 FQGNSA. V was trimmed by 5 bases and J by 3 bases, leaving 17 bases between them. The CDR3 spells CASSREPAAYNQPQHF. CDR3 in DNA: TGTGCCAGCAGCAGAGAACCCGCGGCATACAATCAGCCCCAGCATTTT.

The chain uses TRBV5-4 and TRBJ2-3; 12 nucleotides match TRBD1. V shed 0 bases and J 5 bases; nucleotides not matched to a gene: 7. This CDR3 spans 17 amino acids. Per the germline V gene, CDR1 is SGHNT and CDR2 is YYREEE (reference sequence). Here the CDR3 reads CASSLGDRGRRGDTQYF. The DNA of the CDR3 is TGTGCCAGCAGCTTGGGGGACAGGGGGCGTCGAGGAGATACGCAGTATTTT.

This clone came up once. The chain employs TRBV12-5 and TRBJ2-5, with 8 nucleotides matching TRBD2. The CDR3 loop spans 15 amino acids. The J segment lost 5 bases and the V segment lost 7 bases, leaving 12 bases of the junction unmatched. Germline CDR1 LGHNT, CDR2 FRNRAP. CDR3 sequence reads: CASAQDRGGRETQYF. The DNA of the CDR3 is TGTGCTAGTGCCCAAGATCGGGGGGGCCGGGAGACCCAGTACTTC.